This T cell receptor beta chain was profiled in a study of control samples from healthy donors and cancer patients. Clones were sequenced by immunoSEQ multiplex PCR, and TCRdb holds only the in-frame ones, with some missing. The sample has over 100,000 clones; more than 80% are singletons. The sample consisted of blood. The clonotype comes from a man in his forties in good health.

The CDR3 protein is CASSPPEDRGRLGEQFF. The CDR3 coding sequence is TGTGCCAGCTCACCACCCGAGGACAGGGGGAGGTTGGGTGAGCAGTTCTTC. The chain carries TRBV18 and TRBJ2-1; TRBD1 matches at 10 bases. The CDR3 covers 17 residues. With 0 bases clipped from V and 9 bases from J, the junction kept 11 bases outside the gene matches. Germline values: CDR1 KGHSH, CDR2 LQKENI.